This T cell receptor (beta chain) appears in the sequencing data of a study of blood T cell repertoires in COVID-19. Overall study: From the United States, Italy and Spain came samples of acute and convalescent COVID-19.

V lost 3 bases and J lost 3, with 11 bases in between. The CDR3 loop spans 13 amino acids. Germline CDR1 is DFQATT and CDR2 is SNEGSKA (reference sequence). Method: immunoSEQ multiplex PCR; TCRdb's copy keeps in-frame clones and lacks some. The data contain roughly 160,000 clones, about four fifths of them singletons. Ages ranged from about 18 to 89 years, with residence in 20 to 30 US areas. Cohorts were based on clinical histories the participants reported. Cohort 3 recovery required two negative PCRs, clearance, or symptom resolution. The material sequenced was PBMCs or T cells enriched from blood (not recorded which). The chain is built from TRBV20-1 and TRBJ1-1, with D tentatively TRBD1 (6 bases). The TCR comes from a man aged 45-60 years who had recovered from COVID-19. The CDR3 spells CSASWGLDTEAFF. The CDR3 coding sequence is TGCAGTGCTAGTTGGGGGCTGGACACTGAAGCTTTCTTT.